This TCR beta chain originates from a study of blood T cell repertoires in COVID-19. Study overall: Some COVID-19 samples were acute and others convalescent; all came from the United States, Italy and Spain. Sources were T cells, B-cell-depleted T cells, or PBMCs; the material itself was cDNA or gDNA.

Original processing methods: Amplified reference gene primers provided the basis for estimating nucleated cell counts. Profiled with immunoSEQ multiplex PCR; TCRdb holds only in-frame clones, not every one. The V and J calls and clone size were taken over from that table, and D and trimming were inferred from the DNA. The sample yields tens of thousands of clones, about 79% seen once. Trimming took off 6 bases at V and 2 bases at J, with 13 bases between the two ends. CDR3 length: 15 residues. CDR1 SNHLY and CDR2 FYNNEI come from the germline V gene. Material: peripheral blood. The chain combines TRBV2 with TRBJ2-2, with D maybe TRBD1 (6 bases). This receptor was taken from a man between 60 and 70 years old with acute or convalescent COVID-19. The chain's CDR3 is CASRTDRFNTGELFF. The DNA for the CDR3 is TGTGCCAGCAGGACCGACAGGTTCAACACCGGGGAGCTGTTTTTT.